Below, 23 T cell receptor beta chains from the same sample are listed, as sequenced in a study of shared clonotypes between healthy human individuals. Clones were sequenced by immunoSEQ multiplex PCR, and TCRdb holds only the in-frame ones, with some missing. This sample carries 2,500,000 or so clones, 93% of them seen once, and the ten largest clones take roughly 0.39%. Sequencing was done on a sample of naive CD4+ T cells from PBMCs. Stated subset: CD45RA+ positively selected. These receptors were obtained from a man aged 18 to 30 in good health. Some clones in this sample may be carry-over from other donors' samples.

The rearrangement joins TRBV7-3 to TRBJ1-1; D not resolved. The germline V gene encodes CDR1 SGHTA and CDR2 FQGTGA. The CDR3 extends over 15 amino acids. The germline V and J ends were trimmed by 5 bases and 5 bases, with 18 bases remaining between them. Here the CDR3 DNA reads TGTGCCAGCAGCGCACGGACGGGGAGTTGGACTGAAGCTTTCTTT. Encoded protein: CASSARTGSWTEAFF. Full variable domain (remainder filled in from reference TRBV7-3 and TRBJ1-1): GAGVSQTPSNKVTEKGKYVELRCDPISGHTALYWYRQSLGQGPEFLIYFQGTGAADDSGLPNDRFFAVRPEGSVSTLKIQRTERGDSAVYLCASSARTGSWTEAFFGQGTRLTVV.

A single count supports this clone. The chain carries TRBV6-5 and TRBJ2-1, with 10 nucleotides matching TRBD2. Germline trimming cut 6 bases from V and 13 bases from J; bases unmatched to any gene: 6. This CDR3 spans 12 amino acids. The V gene's germline CDR1 is MNHEY and CDR2 SVGAGI. The chain's CDR3 is CASSTSGRAQFF. The CDR3 bases are TGTGCCAGCAGCACAAGCGGGAGGGCCCAGTTCTTC.

The rearrangement links TRBV5-6 to TRBJ2-6; possible D gene TRBD2, 5 bases. Germline V lookup: CDR1 SGHDT, CDR2 YYEEEE. Trimming pared 0 bases from V and 3 bases from J, leaving 10 bases between. The CDR3 spans 16 residues. CDR3 sequence (DNA): TGTGCCAGCAGCTTGGCCCCGGGGAGTGGGGCCAACGTCCTGACTTTC. Its protein product is CASSLAPGSGANVLTF.

The chain is built from TRBV28 and TRBJ2-1, with a tentative D call TRBD1 (5 bases). V was trimmed by 2 bases and J by 6 bases, leaving 17 bases between them. There are 16 residues in the CDR3. Germline values: CDR1 MDHEN, CDR2 SYDVKM. CDR3 DNA sequence: TGTGCCAGCAGTTTAAACCAGGGCGGCCGACTCAATGAGCAGTTCTTC. Translated: CASSLNQGGRLNEQFF.

The V gene is TRBV19, the J gene TRBJ1-2, with no clear D. V shed 3 bases and J shed 1 base, with 6 bases lying between them. The CDR3 extends over 13 amino acids. Germline V lookup: CDR1 LNHDA, CDR2 SQIVND (reference sequence). The CDR3 loop is CASSISSNYGYTF. DNA for the CDR3: TGTGCCAGTAGTATTTCCAGTAACTATGGCTACACCTTC.

V gene TRBV19 combines with J gene TRBJ2-2; D might be TRBD1 (6 bases). This CDR3 has 14 residues. Between the trimmed V and J ends, which lost 5 bases and 3 bases, there was a span of 10 bases. From germline, CDR1 is LNHDA and CDR2 SQIVND (reference sequence). CDR3 nucleotides: TGTGCCAGTAGTCCTCAGGGGTACACCGGGGAGCTGTTTTTT. Protein product: CASSPQGYTGELFF.

The V and J genes are TRBV4-1 and TRBJ2-1, with no clear D. Germline assignment: CDR1 MGHRA and CDR2 YSYEKL. The length of the CDR3 is 14 residues. Trimming removed 1 base at V and 6 bases at J, with 10 bases between. CDR3 in DNA: TGCGCCAGCAGCCAAGTTGCGCGACCCAATGAGCAGTTCTTC. Protein sequence: CASSQVARPNEQFF.

The chain is built from TRBV7-2 and TRBJ2-1, with a weak D call TRBD2 (6 bases). CDR1 is SGHTA and CDR2 is FQGNSA in the germline V gene. The CDR3 sequence is 15 residues long. Trimming cost V 5 bases and J 0 bases, with 11 bases left between them. The CDR3 bases are TGTGCCAGCAGCGAAACTAGCAGCTCCTACAATGAGCAGTTCTTC. Translated: CASSETSSSYNEQFF.

Notes on this clone: The same CDR3 arises from other DNA sequences in this sample as well. The rearrangement links TRBV5-1 to TRBJ1-4; tentatively, D is TRBD1 (5 bases). V was cut by 3 bases and J by 4 bases, with 10 bases left in between. Germline values: CDR1 SGHRS, CDR2 YFSETQ. This CDR3 region has 14 residues. The CDR3 sequence is CASSSQGLNEKLFF. CDR3 nucleotide sequence: TGCGCCAGCAGCTCTCAGGGACTTAATGAAAAACTGTTTTTT.

The chain employs TRBV11-2 and TRBJ2-1, with a tentative D call TRBD2 (5 bases). V was cut by 4 bases and J by 9 bases, with 22 bases left in between. This CDR3 is built from 16 residues. Per the germline V gene, CDR1 is SGHAT and CDR2 is FQNNGV. For the CDR3, the DNA is TGTGCCAGCAGCTCATTCGCGGCAAGAGGGTCGGCTGAGCAGTTCTTC. Amino acids: CASSSFAARGSAEQFF.

This chain joins TRBV28 and TRBJ2-3; no clear D gene. CDR1 and CDR2 (germline): MDHEN, SYDVKM. The CDR3 is 14 amino acids. Trimming stripped 2 bases from V and 2 bases from J, with 8 bases between. CDR3 loop: CASSLRQHTDTQYF. The CDR3 DNA follows: TGTGCCAGCAGTTTACGACAACACACAGATACGCAGTATTTT. Complete variable domain (other parts from reference TRBV28 and TRBJ2-3): DVKVTQSSRYLVKRTGEKVFLECVQDMDHENMFWYRQDPGLGLRLIYFSYDVKMKEKGDIPEGYSVSREKKERFSLILESASTNQTSMYLCASSLRQHTDTQYFGPGTRLTVL.

The V call is TRBV6-5, the J call TRBJ2-1; 10 bases agree with TRBD2. Germline values: CDR1 MNHEY, CDR2 SVGAGI. The CDR3 runs to 15 residues. Unmatched junction bases numbered 10, after V lost 4 bases and J lost 10 bases. The CDR3 DNA reads TGTGCCAGCAGTTTAACTAGCGGGAATGGGAGGGAGCAGTTCTTC. This codes for CASSLTSGNGREQFF.

The chain recombines TRBV6-5 with TRBJ2-7; D may be TRBD2 (7 bases). Germline-derived CDR1 and CDR2 are MNHEY and SVGAGI. The CDR3 is 16 amino acids. V gave up 4 bases and J gave up 1 base, with 17 bases separating them. Here the CDR3 DNA reads TGTGCCAGCAGTTCCCCCCGGGGGGCAGGGTCCTACGAGCAGTACTTC. Protein sequence: CASSSPRGAGSYEQYF.

The chain combines TRBV19 with TRBJ2-2, with 7 positions matching TRBD1. Unmatched junction bases numbered 3, after V lost 6 bases and J lost 2 bases. The V gene's germline CDR1 is LNHDA and CDR2 SQIVND (reference sequence). This CDR3 has 14 amino acids. The CDR3, as DNA: TGTGCCAGTAGGACAGGGTCCAACACCGGGGAGCTGTTTTTT. It codes for CASRTGSNTGELFF.

This clone was picked up a small number of times. The rearrangement uses TRBV15 and TRBJ1-2; no clear D gene. Germline V gene sequence: CDR1 LNHNV, CDR2 YYDKDF (reference sequence). This CDR3 has 12 amino acids. V lost 0 bases and J lost 4, with 3 bases in between. CDR3 sequence (DNA): TGTGCCACCAGCAGAGATACCTATGGCTACACCTTC. Protein product: CATSRDTYGYTF.

Comment on this clone: Other DNA variants within this sample encode the same CDR3. The chain has TRBV5-1 and TRBJ1-2; no definite D call. The CDR3 has 13 amino acids. The germline V gene encodes CDR1 SGHRS and CDR2 YFSETQ. The ends were cut back, 0 bases at V and 4 bases at J, with 7 bases in the middle. The CDR3 sequence is CASSLGGTYGYTF. CDR3 DNA sequence: TGCGCCAGCAGCTTGGGCGGCACCTATGGCTACACCTTC.

The table lists this clone with a count of one. The CDR3 sequence is CASSLMGTTNEKLFF. The CDR3 DNA follows: TGTGCCAGCAGCTTGATGGGGACAACTAATGAAAAACTGTTTTTT. This chain uses TRBV9 with TRBJ1-4, with unresolved D. CDR1 SGDLS and CDR2 YYNGEE come from the germline V gene. CDR3 length: 15 amino acids. The germline V and J ends were trimmed by 4 bases and 0 bases, with 10 bases remaining between them.

This chain joins TRBV7-2 and TRBJ1-2, with D unresolved. In germline, CDR1 is SGHTA, CDR2 FQGNSA. The CDR3 runs 13 residues. Trimming stripped 4 bases from V and 3 bases from J, with 9 bases between. For the CDR3, the DNA is TGTGCCAGCAGCTCTAGGGTGGACTATGGCTACACCTTC. Translated: CASSSRVDYGYTF. The whole variable domain, filled in from reference TRBV7-2 and TRBJ1-2, reads GAGVSQSPSNKVTEKGKDVELRCDPISGHTALYWYRQSLGQGLEFLIYFQGNSAPDKSGLPSDRFSAERTGGSVSTLTIQRTQQEDSAVYLCASSSRVDYGYTFGSGTRLTVV.

The rearrangement uses TRBV28 and TRBJ2-7; 7 positions match TRBD1. Trimming took 7 bases from V and 2 from J; bases not matched to a gene: 8. The CDR3 is 14 residues long. Germline V gene data show CDR1 as MDHEN and CDR2 as SYDVKM. CDR3 sequence reads: CASISGTVTYEQYF. The CDR3 region has the DNA TGTGCCAGCATATCCGGGACAGTTACCTACGAGCAGTACTTC. The full variable domain, rest sourced from reference TRBV28 and TRBJ2-7, is DVKVTQSSRYLVKRTGEKVFLECVQDMDHENMFWYRQDPGLGLRLIYFSYDVKMKEKGDIPEGYSVSREKKERFSLILESASTNQTSMYLCASISGTVTYEQYFGPGTRLTVT.

This clone was picked up one time. The sample has other DNA sequences that encode this CDR3 too. The chain combines TRBV5-1 with TRBJ2-1; perhaps D is TRBD1 or TRBD2 (5 bases each). Trimming shortened V by 0 bases and J by 7 bases, and 8 bases separated the two germline ends. The length of the CDR3 is 13 residues. Per germline, CDR1 SGHRS and CDR2 YFSETQ. CDR3 sequence (DNA): TGCGCCAGCAGCTTGGTGGGGGTGAATGAGCAGTTCTTC. It yields the protein CASSLVGVNEQFF.

The V call is TRBV15, the J call TRBJ2-1, with 14 nucleotides matching TRBD2. After removal of 3 bases from V and 9 bases from J, the junction contained 19 bases not matched to a gene. The CDR3 has 20 residues. Germline V CDR1 and CDR2: LNHNV, YYDKDF (reference sequence). The CDR3 region has the DNA TGTGCCACCAGCAGCGGGACTAGCGGGAGCCGGTCCCTTGAGATTTTTGAGCAGTTCTTC. It translates to CATSSGTSGSRSLEIFEQFF. Looking up the rest from reference TRBV15 and TRBJ2-1 gives the full variable domain: DAMVIQNPRYQVTQFGKPVTLSCSQTLNHNVMYWYQQKSSQAPKLLFHYYDKDFNNEADTPDNFQSRRPNTSFCFLDIRSPGLGDTAMYLCATSSGTSGSRSLEIFEQFFGPGTRLTVL.

The chain uses TRBV29-1 and TRBJ2-1; 9 positions agree with TRBD2. Germline V gives CDR1 SQVTM, CDR2 ANQGSEA. The junction had 11 bases not matched to a gene; V was cut back by 8 bases and J by 3 bases. CDR3 size: 15 residues. CDR3 region: CSFLNRTSDYNEQFF. DNA of the CDR3: TGCAGCTTTCTGAATAGGACTAGCGACTACAATGAGCAGTTCTTC.

The V gene is TRBV10-3, the J gene TRBJ2-7; 8 bases map to TRBD2. Germline assignment: CDR1 ENHRY and CDR2 SYGVKD. The CDR3 totals 14 residues. The V and J ends lost 10 bases and 3 bases, in that order; junction bases with no gene match: 11. This CDR3 reads CATAPNLAGYEQYF. In DNA form, the CDR3 reads TGTGCCACCGCGCCGAACCTAGCGGGCTACGAGCAGTACTTC.